This TCR beta chain appears in the sequencing data of a study of OX40 agonist ivuxolimab in advanced cancers. The CDR3 spans 13 residues. The germline CDR1 and CDR2 sequences are SGHAT and FQNNGV. Between the trimmed V and J ends, which lost 3 bases and 4 bases, there was a span of 7 bases. Libraries were prepared by immunoSEQ multiplex PCR; TCRdb keeps only in-frame clonotypes and omits some of them. This table holds 50,000 or so clones, approximately 90% found once. The sequences come from CD4+ or CD8+ T cells sorted from blood, collected in a trial of the OX40 agonist ivuxolimab. This TCR came from an adult with an advanced solid tumor such as melanoma, head and neck, liver or kidney cancer. The V and J genes are TRBV11-2 and TRBJ1-3; D unclear. This CDR3 is CASSFGVGNTIYF. For the CDR3, the DNA is TGTGCCAGCAGCTTCGGGGTCGGAAACACCATATATTTT. Full variable domain (rest looked up from reference TRBV11-2 and TRBJ1-3): EAGVAQSPRYKIIEKRQSVAFWCNPISGHATLYWYQQILGQGPKLLIQFQNNGVVDDSQLPKDRFSAERLKGVDSTLKIQPAKLEDSAVYLCASSFGVGNTIYFGEGSWLTVV.